These T cell receptor beta chains were read from a single sample in a study of T-cell reconstitution after alpha-beta-depleted transplantation in children. Each CDR3 protein gets one entry after TCRdb re-called the PCR reads with MiXCR. The sample lists about 510,000 distinct CDR3 sequences; about 10% were seen once. The source material was PBMCs, mostly from graft donor cells, sampled 180 days after TCRalphabeta/CD19-depleted stem cell transplant. All receptors come from a female patient between 2 and 15 years old who had a stem cell transplant for aplastic anemia, so the T cells may come from the graft donor. The CDR3 runs from the conserved cysteine through the conserved F or W. The order of the fields is V gene, D gene, J gene, clone size, CDR3 protein, CDR3 DNA. The D gene is left open where the match is weak. Size tells how often a clone was seen (once, few, many) or the class of an expanded clone, and some rows leave it out.

v_gene: TRBV3-1; d_gene: TRBD2; j_gene: TRBJ2-3; abundance: few; CDR3aa: CASSQDRRLAATDTQYF; CDR3nt: TGTGCCAGCAGCCAAGACCGGCGGCTAGCGGCAACAGATACGCAGTATTTT
v_gene: TRBV7-2; d_gene: NA; j_gene: TRBJ2-7; abundance: few; CDR3aa: CASSLNPGAGEQYF; CDR3nt: TGTGCCAGCAGCTTAAATCCCGGGGCGGGCGAGCAGTACTTC
v_gene: TRBV7-2; d_gene: TRBD1; j_gene: TRBJ1-5; abundance: NA; CDR3aa: CASSRTGSSSNQPQHF; CDR3nt: TGTGCCAGCAGTCGGACAGGAAGCTCTAGCAATCAGCCCCAGCATTTT
v_gene: TRBV29-1; d_gene: TRBD2; j_gene: TRBJ2-1; abundance: NA; CDR3aa: CSVQTSGAGRDEQFF; CDR3nt: TGCAGCGTCCAGACTAGCGGAGCCGGCCGTGATGAGCAGTTCTTC
v_gene: TRBV5-1; d_gene: NA; j_gene: TRBJ2-1; abundance: NA; CDR3aa: CASGLGGGDEQFF; CDR3nt: TGCGCCAGCGGCTTGGGGGGCGGGGATGAGCAGTTCTTC
v_gene: TRBV7-2; d_gene: TRBD2; j_gene: TRBJ2-3; abundance: many; CDR3aa: CASSFGGGTDTQYF; CDR3nt: TGTGCCAGCAGTTTCGGGGGGGGCACAGATACGCAGTATTTT
v_gene: TRBV5-1; d_gene: TRBD2; j_gene: TRBJ2-3; abundance: few; CDR3aa: CASSLVPSGRRDTQYF; CDR3nt: TGCGCCAGCAGCTTGGTTCCCAGCGGGAGACGAGATACGCAGTATTTT
v_gene: TRBV7-2; d_gene: NA; j_gene: TRBJ1-1; abundance: many; CDR3aa: CASSPTGTEWYTEAFF; CDR3nt: TGTGCCAGCAGCCCCACAGGGACGGAATGGTACACTGAAGCTTTCTTT
v_gene: TRBV28; d_gene: TRBD1; j_gene: TRBJ1-5; abundance: NA; CDR3aa: CASSHSGTGGIQPQHF; CDR3nt: TGTGCCAGCAGCCACTCCGGGACAGGGGGAATTCAGCCCCAGCATTTT
v_gene: TRBV6-5; d_gene: NA; j_gene: TRBJ2-7; abundance: NA; CDR3aa: CASSYSIHLNYEQYF; CDR3nt: TGTGCCAGCAGTTACTCGATACATCTGAACTACGAGCAGTACTTC
v_gene: TRBV28; d_gene: TRBD2; j_gene: TRBJ2-5; abundance: many; CDR3aa: CASSFGLDQETQYF; CDR3nt: TGTGCCAGCAGTTTCGGACTAGACCAAGAGACCCAGTACTTC
v_gene: TRBV27; d_gene: NA; j_gene: TRBJ2-5; abundance: NA; CDR3aa: CASSLRTSSRETQYF; CDR3nt: TGTGCCAGCAGTTTACGTACCTCTTCGCGGGAGACCCAGTACTTC
v_gene: TRBV7-6; d_gene: NA; j_gene: TRBJ1-2; abundance: NA; CDR3aa: CASSLVSGAYGYTF; CDR3nt: TGTGCCAGCAGCTTAGTGTCAGGGGCCTATGGCTACACCTTC
v_gene: TRBV7-9; d_gene: NA; j_gene: TRBJ1-1; abundance: NA; CDR3aa: CASSLFDLNTEAFF; CDR3nt: TGTGCCAGCAGCTTGTTCGACCTGAACACTGAAGCTTTCTTT
v_gene: TRBV24-1; d_gene: NA; j_gene: TRBJ1-5; abundance: few; CDR3aa: CATSEHQNNQPQHF; CDR3nt: TGTGCCACCAGTGAACACCAGAATAATCAGCCCCAGCATTTT
v_gene: TRBV13; d_gene: TRBD2; j_gene: TRBJ2-1; abundance: few; CDR3aa: CASSSTSGRAPRHNEQFF; CDR3nt: TGTGCCAGCAGCTCGACTAGCGGGAGGGCCCCGAGGCACAATGAGCAGTTCTTC
v_gene: TRBV20-1; d_gene: NA; j_gene: TRBJ2-7; abundance: few; CDR3aa: CSARVVGGFEQYF; CDR3nt: TGCAGTGCTAGAGTGGTGGGTGGCTTCGAGCAGTACTTC
v_gene: TRBV7-9; d_gene: NA; j_gene: TRBJ2-6; abundance: NA; CDR3aa: CASSLVVGPGANVLTF; CDR3nt: TGTGCCAGCAGCTTAGTAGTGGGCCCTGGGGCCAACGTCCTGACTTTC
v_gene: TRBV4-3; d_gene: NA; j_gene: TRBJ2-1; abundance: NA; CDR3aa: CASSHRVPNNEQFF; CDR3nt: TGCGCCAGCAGCCATAGGGTGCCCAACAATGAGCAGTTCTTC
v_gene: TRBV19; d_gene: NA; j_gene: TRBJ2-1; abundance: few; CDR3aa: CASSVPREREQFF; CDR3nt: TGTGCCAGTAGTGTCCCCAGGGAGAGGGAGCAGTTCTTC
v_gene: TRBV28; d_gene: NA; j_gene: TRBJ1-6; abundance: NA; CDR3aa: CASSLTDYNSPLHF; CDR3nt: TGTGCCAGCAGTTTAACAGACTATAATTCACCCCTCCACTTT
v_gene: TRBV29-1; d_gene: NA; j_gene: TRBJ1-2; abundance: NA; CDR3aa: CSVVDKIYGYTF; CDR3nt: TGCAGCGTTGTCGACAAGATCTATGGCTACACCTTC
v_gene: TRBV7-8; d_gene: NA; j_gene: TRBJ2-7; abundance: NA; CDR3aa: CASSLAVIGDSYEQYF; CDR3nt: TGTGCCAGCAGCTTAGCGGTTATCGGGGATTCCTACGAGCAGTACTTC
v_gene: TRBV4-1; d_gene: NA; j_gene: TRBJ2-3; abundance: few; CDR3aa: CASSLLPGLPGPDTQYF; CDR3nt: TGCGCCAGCAGCCTATTACCGGGACTCCCGGGCCCAGATACGCAGTATTTT
v_gene: TRBV10-3; d_gene: NA; j_gene: TRBJ2-3; abundance: few; CDR3aa: CAISPADTQYF; CDR3nt: TGTGCCATCAGTCCAGCGGATACGCAGTATTTT
v_gene: TRBV12-3/TRBV12-4; d_gene: TRBD2; j_gene: TRBJ2-3; abundance: NA; CDR3aa: CASSPVLAGLTDTQYF; CDR3nt: TGTGCCAGCAGTCCCGTACTAGCGGGACTCACAGATACGCAGTATTTT